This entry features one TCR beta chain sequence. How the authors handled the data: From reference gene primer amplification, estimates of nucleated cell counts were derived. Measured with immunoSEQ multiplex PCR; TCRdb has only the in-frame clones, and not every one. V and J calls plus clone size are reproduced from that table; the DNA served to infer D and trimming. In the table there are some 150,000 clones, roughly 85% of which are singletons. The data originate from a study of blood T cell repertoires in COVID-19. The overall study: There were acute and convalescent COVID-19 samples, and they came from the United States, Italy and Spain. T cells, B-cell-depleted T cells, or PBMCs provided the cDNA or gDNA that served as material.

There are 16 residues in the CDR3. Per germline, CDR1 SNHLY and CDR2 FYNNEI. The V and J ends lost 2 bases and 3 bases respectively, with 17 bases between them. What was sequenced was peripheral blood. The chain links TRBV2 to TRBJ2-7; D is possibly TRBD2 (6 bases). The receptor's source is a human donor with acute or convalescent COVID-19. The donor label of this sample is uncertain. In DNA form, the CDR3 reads TGTGCCAGCAGTGAAAAGGAACCTGGAGGGGTCTACGAGCAGTACTTC. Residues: CASSEKEPGGVYEQYF.